This TCR beta chain was identified during a study of blood T cell repertoires in COVID-19. Study-wide background: Material from acute and convalescent COVID-19 was sourced from the United States, Italy and Spain.

Trimming cost V 10 bases and J 8 bases; bases outside gene matches: 10. The CDR3 spans 13 residues. From germline, CDR1 is WSHSY and CDR2 SAAADI. Assay: immunoSEQ multiplex PCR; the TCRdb copy retains only in-frame clones and omits some. Of fewer than 200,000 clones listed, about 86% are singletons. Sequencing was done on a sample of peripheral blood. The source is a woman aged 70-85 years with COVID-19, enrolled during active disease. The chain joins TRBV10-2 to TRBJ2-2; 7 nucleotides agree with TRBD2. The CDR3 sequence: CATSGIILGELFF. The DNA of the CDR3 is TGCGCCACCAGCGGGATAATCTTGGGGGAGCTGTTTTTT.